These 19 T cell receptor beta chains were all obtained from the same sample, sequenced in a study of PD-1 blockade in classical Hodgkin lymphoma. Exposure to brentuximab vedotin varied, and each patient had relapsed following autologous stem cell transplantation. TCRdb's copy holds only in-frame clones and misses some; the assay was immunoSEQ multiplex PCR. The table shows about 34,000 clones, with over 60% occurring only once. This specimen was peripheral blood mononuclear cells (PBMCs), taken before the second cycle of nivolumab. The receptors come from a human donor with classical Hodgkin lymphoma.

The V call is TRBV5-1, the J call TRBJ2-7; 11 nucleotides align to TRBD2. V was pared by 4 bases and J by 0 bases, with 15 bases of the junction left unmatched. This CDR3 spans 19 amino acids. Germline assignment: CDR1 SGHRS and CDR2 YFSETQ. In DNA form, the CDR3 reads TGCGCCAGCAGCCCCTATCTGACTAGCGGGGCACTCCTCTCCTACGAGCAGTACTTC. Encoded protein: CASSPYLTSGALLSYEQYF.

The chain uses TRBV10-3 and TRBJ2-5, with 9 bases lining up with TRBD2. Per germline, CDR1 ENHRY and CDR2 SYGVKD. This CDR3 contains 17 residues. With 3 bases clipped from V and 5 bases from J, the junction kept 13 bases outside the gene matches. CDR3 coding DNA: TGTGCCATCAGTGACTCCTCGGGCGGGGGGGCCCGGGAGACCCAGTACTTC. It yields the protein CAISDSSGGGARETQYF.

The chain couples TRBV9 to TRBJ1-3; 7 nucleotides match TRBD1. The CDR3 totals 15 residues. Germline loops: CDR1 SGDLS, CDR2 YYNGEE. V lost 2 bases to trimming and J lost 3 bases; unmatched junction nucleotides: 5. CDR3 residues: CASSVGQDIGNTIYF. For the CDR3, the DNA is TGTGCCAGCAGCGTCGGACAGGATATTGGAAACACCATATATTTT.

This sequence joins TRBV10-3 and TRBJ2-3; unclear D gene. The CDR3 runs 13 residues. Germline V gene data show CDR1 as ENHRY and CDR2 as SYGVKD. With 3 bases removed from V and 6 bases from J, the gap between germline ends came to 10 bases. Written as DNA, the CDR3 is TGTGCCATCAGTGAAGGGCTGGTTGATACGCAGTATTTT. Protein: CAISEGLVDTQYF.

The rearrangement joins TRBV19 to TRBJ1-5, with TRBD1 identical over 8 bases. The V gene's germline CDR1 is LNHDA and CDR2 SQIVND (reference sequence). J gave up 6 bases and V 5 bases, and 6 bases lay outside the gene matches. The CDR3 covers 14 residues. CDR3 nucleotides: TGTGCCAGTAGTCAAAACAGGGGGACTCAGCCCCAGCATTTT. Amino acid sequence: CASSQNRGTQPQHF.

This clone has more than one count but fewer than ten. The chain recombines TRBV4-2 with TRBJ2-1; weak D call: TRBD2 (7 bases). This CDR3 comprises 15 residues. V was clipped by 1 base and J by 8 bases, with 15 bases between them. Germline lookup yields CDR1 LGHNA and CDR2 YNFKEQ. The CDR3: CASSQAATGGDEQFF. The CDR3 coding sequence is TGTGCCAGCAGCCAAGCCGCGACGGGGGGCGATGAGCAGTTCTTC.

J is TRBJ1-4 and V is TRBV7-9; weak D call: TRBD1 (6 bases). Germline V gene data show CDR1 as SEHNR and CDR2 as FQNEAQ (reference sequence). The CDR3 runs to 14 residues. Trimming took 2 bases from V and 5 from J, leaving 9 bases between them. CDR3 DNA sequence: TGTGCCAGCAGCTTAACACAGGGAAATGAAAAACTGTTTTTT. Its translation is CASSLTQGNEKLFF. The full variable domain, with the rest looked up from reference TRBV7-9 and TRBJ1-4, is DTGVSQNPRHKITKRGQNVTFRCDPISEHNRLYWYRQTLGQGPEFLTYFQNEAQLEKSRLLSDRFSAERPKGSFSTLEIQRTEQGDSAMYLCASSLTQGNEKLFFGSGTQLSVL.

This sequence joins TRBV11-2 and TRBJ2-2; 9 bases are shared with TRBD1. There are 16 residues in the CDR3. Germline CDR1 reads SGHAT; CDR2 reads FQNNGV. The V and J ends lost 7 bases and 4 bases, in that order; junction bases with no gene match: 10. The DNA of the CDR3 is TGTGCCAGCACCTCAGGGGGGGACAGGGTCACCGGGGAGCTGTTTTTT. Protein sequence: CASTSGGDRVTGELFF.

The J gene is TRBJ1-2, the V gene TRBV5-1, with D possibly matching TRBD1 (5 bases). V lost 0 bases and J lost 4, with 13 bases in between. The CDR3 runs 15 residues. The germline V gene has CDR1 SGHRS and CDR2 YFSETQ. In nucleotides, the CDR3 is TGCGCCAGCAGCTTGGGAAGGGGCGGAGGCTATGGCTACACCTTC. Its translation is CASSLGRGGGYGYTF.

This clone was picked up one time. The V gene is TRBV10-3, the J gene TRBJ1-2, with a possible D match to TRBD1 (6 bases). Per germline, CDR1 ENHRY and CDR2 SYGVKD. The V end was cut by 2 bases, the J end by 0 bases, with 13 bases between. The CDR3 is made up of 16 amino acids. CDR3 bases: TGTGCCATCAGTGAGCCCGCGGCAGGGGCTAACTATGGCTACACCTTC. Encoded protein: CAISEPAAGANYGYTF.

In this sample, this clone turned up a few times. This rearrangement joins TRBV27 to TRBJ2-5; D gene unclear. CDR1 MNHEY and CDR2 SMNVEV come from the germline V gene (reference sequence). The CDR3 consists of 16 residues. The V end was cut by 0 bases, the J end by 2 bases, with 13 bases between. The CDR3 spells CASSLSYRSSQETQYF. CDR3 coding DNA: TGTGCCAGCAGTTTATCTTACCGGTCCTCTCAAGAGACCCAGTACTTC.

This clone came up a few times. This rearrangement joins TRBV5-5 to TRBJ1-6; D is ambiguous. The CDR3 consists of 13 residues. Germline V gives CDR1 SGHKS, CDR2 YYEKEE (reference sequence). Trimming stripped 1 base from V and 7 bases from J, with 6 bases between. The CDR3, as DNA: TGTGCCAGCAGCTTGCCCGACAATTCACCCCTCCACTTT. This gives the protein CASSLPDNSPLHF.

The chain couples TRBV5-1 to TRBJ2-5; no clear D gene. There are 14 residues in the CDR3. V shed 0 bases and J shed 0 bases, with 6 bases lying between them. Germline V lookup: CDR1 SGHRS, CDR2 YFSETQ. This chain's CDR3 is CASSLGLDQETQYF. In DNA form, the CDR3 reads TGCGCCAGCAGCTTGGGCCTGGACCAAGAGACCCAGTACTTC.

The rearrangement joins TRBV10-3 to TRBJ1-2; D not resolved. The CDR3 is made up of 14 amino acids. The germline gives CDR1 ENHRY, CDR2 SYGVKD. V was pared by 0 bases and J by 2 bases, with 7 bases between. CDR3 loop: CAISESPANYGYTF. The CDR3 nucleotides read TGTGCCATCAGTGAGTCCCCGGCCAACTATGGCTACACCTTC.

The chain employs TRBV11-3 and TRBJ2-3; TRBD1 or TRBD2 may be the D gene (6 bases each). This CDR3 is built from 16 residues. CDR1 is SGHNT and CDR2 is YENEEA in the germline V gene. The V and J ends lost 1 base and 3 bases respectively, with 14 bases between them. In nucleotides, the CDR3 is TGTGCCAGCAGCTTAGGCAGCAGGGGAGGTACAGATACGCAGTATTTT. Translating it yields CASSLGSRGGTDTQYF.

The chain recombines TRBV4-1 with TRBJ2-3; 11 nucleotides match TRBD2. Germline CDR1 MGHRA, CDR2 YSYEKL. Trimming took 2 bases from V and 2 from J; bases not matched to a gene: 3. The CDR3 is 16 residues long. The CDR3 region is CASSQTTSGDTDTQYF. The CDR3 DNA reads TGCGCCAGCAGCCAAACGACTAGCGGGGACACAGATACGCAGTATTTT.

This clone was seen more than once but under ten times. This chain uses TRBV7-8 with TRBJ1-5, with no clear D. The CDR3 consists of 13 residues. Germline values: CDR1 SGHVS, CDR2 FQNEAQ. V was cut by 1 base and J by 7 bases, with 8 bases left in between. The CDR3 loop is CASSLGEAQPQHF. The CDR3 nucleotides are TGTGCCAGCAGCTTAGGGGAGGCCCAGCCCCAGCATTTT.

This clone was counted ten times or more. V and J are TRBV7-2 and TRBJ1-1, with D hard to call. The V end was cut by 5 bases, the J end by 8 bases, with 3 bases between. The CDR3 is 9 residues long. Germline CDR1 reads SGHTA; CDR2 reads FQGNSA. DNA of the CDR3: TGTGCCAGCAGCCGAGAAGCTTTCTTT. It is translated as CASSREAFF.

This clone was found once. The chain has TRBV6-6 and TRBJ2-1; 9 bases are shared with TRBD1. The V and J ends lost 4 bases and 4 bases, in that order; junction bases with no gene match: 5. Germline V CDR1 and CDR2: MNHNY, SVGAGI (reference sequence). This CDR3 has 15 residues. In DNA form, the CDR3 reads TGTGCCAGCAGTTCCCCCGGGACAGGGTACAATGAGCAGTTCTTC. It specifies CASSSPGTGYNEQFF.